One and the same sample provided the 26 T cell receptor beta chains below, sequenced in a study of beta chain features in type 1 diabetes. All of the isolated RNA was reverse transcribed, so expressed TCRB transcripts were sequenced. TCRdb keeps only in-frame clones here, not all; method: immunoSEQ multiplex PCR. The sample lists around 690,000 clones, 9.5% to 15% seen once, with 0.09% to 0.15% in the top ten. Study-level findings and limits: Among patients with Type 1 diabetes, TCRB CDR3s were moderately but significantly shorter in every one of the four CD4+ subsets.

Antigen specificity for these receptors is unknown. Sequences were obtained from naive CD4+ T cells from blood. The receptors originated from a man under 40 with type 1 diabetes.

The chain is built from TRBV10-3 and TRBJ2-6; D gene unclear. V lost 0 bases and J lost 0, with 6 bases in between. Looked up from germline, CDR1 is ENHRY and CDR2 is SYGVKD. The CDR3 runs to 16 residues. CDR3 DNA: TGTGCCATCAGTGAGTCGAAGGTCTCTGGGGCCAACGTCCTGACTTTC. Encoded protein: CAISESKVSGANVLTF.

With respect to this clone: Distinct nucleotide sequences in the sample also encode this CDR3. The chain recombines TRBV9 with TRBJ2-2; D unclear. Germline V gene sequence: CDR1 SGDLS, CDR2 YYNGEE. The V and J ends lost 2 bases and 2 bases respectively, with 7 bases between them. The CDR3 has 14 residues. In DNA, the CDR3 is TGTGCCAGCAGCGTCCCCGGAAACACCGGGGAGCTGTTTTTT. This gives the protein CASSVPGNTGELFF.

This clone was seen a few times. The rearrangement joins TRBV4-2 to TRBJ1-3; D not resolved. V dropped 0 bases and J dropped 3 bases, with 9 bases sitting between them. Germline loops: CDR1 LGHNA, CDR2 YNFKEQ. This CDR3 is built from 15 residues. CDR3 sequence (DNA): TGTGCCAGCAGCCAAGAGGGAGGAATTGGAAACACCATATATTTT. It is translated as CASSQEGGIGNTIYF.

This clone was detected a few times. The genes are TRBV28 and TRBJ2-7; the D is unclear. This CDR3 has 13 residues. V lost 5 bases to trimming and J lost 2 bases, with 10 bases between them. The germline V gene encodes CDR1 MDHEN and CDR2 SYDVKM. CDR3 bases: TGTGCCAGCAGTGGGGTTACTACCTACGAGCAGTACTTC. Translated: CASSGVTTYEQYF.

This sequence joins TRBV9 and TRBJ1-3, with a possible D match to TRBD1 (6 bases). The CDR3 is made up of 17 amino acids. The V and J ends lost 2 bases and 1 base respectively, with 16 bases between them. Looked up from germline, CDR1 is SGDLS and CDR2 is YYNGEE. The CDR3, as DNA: TGTGCCAGCAGCGTCGAACAGGGATTGCGATCTGGAAACACCATATATTTT. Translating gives CASSVEQGLRSGNTIYF.

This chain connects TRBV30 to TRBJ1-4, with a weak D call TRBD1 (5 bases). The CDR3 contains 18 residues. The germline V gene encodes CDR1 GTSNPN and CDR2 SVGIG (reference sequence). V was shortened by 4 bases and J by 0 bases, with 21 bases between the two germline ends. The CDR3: CAWNGAPDPLTTNEKLFF. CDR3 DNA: TGTGCCTGGAACGGGGCACCCGATCCCCTTACAACTAATGAAAAACTGTTTTTT.

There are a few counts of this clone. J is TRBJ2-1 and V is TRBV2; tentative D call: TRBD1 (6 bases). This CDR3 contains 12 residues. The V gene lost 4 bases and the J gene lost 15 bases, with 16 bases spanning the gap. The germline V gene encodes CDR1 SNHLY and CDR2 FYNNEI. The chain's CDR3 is CASSADRSVLFF. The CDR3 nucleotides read TGTGCCAGCAGTGCCGACAGGTCTGTCCTGTTCTTC.

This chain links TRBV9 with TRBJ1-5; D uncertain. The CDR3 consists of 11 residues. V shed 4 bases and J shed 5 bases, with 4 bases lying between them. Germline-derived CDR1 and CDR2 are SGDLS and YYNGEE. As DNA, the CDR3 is TGTGCCAGCAGCCTTTATCAGCCCCAGCATTTT. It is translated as CASSLYQPQHF.

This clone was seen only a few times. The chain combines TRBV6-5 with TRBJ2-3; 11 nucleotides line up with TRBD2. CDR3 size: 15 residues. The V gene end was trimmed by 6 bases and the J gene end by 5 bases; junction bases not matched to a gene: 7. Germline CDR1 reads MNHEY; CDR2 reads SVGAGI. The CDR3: CASSRRLAGQDTQYF. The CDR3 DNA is TGTGCCAGCAGCCGCAGACTAGCGGGGCAAGATACGCAGTATTTT.

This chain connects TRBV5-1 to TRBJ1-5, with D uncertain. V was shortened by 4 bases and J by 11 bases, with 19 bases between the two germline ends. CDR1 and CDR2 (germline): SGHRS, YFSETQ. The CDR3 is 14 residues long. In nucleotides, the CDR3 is TGCGCCAGCAGCCCGGGAGATGGGGTTAGCGCCCAGCATTTT. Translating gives CASSPGDGVSAQHF.

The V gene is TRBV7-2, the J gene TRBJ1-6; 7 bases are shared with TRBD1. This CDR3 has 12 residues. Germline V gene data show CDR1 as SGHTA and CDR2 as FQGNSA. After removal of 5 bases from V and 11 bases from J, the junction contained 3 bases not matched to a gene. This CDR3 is CASSGQATPLHF. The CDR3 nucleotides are TGTGCCAGCAGCGGACAGGCAACACCCCTCCACTTT.

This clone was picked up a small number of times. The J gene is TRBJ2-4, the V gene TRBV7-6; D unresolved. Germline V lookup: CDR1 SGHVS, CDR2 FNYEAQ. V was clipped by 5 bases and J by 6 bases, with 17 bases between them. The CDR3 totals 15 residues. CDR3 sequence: CASSAGPLGRNIQYF. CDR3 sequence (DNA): TGTGCCAGCAGCGCTGGACCCCTAGGTAGAAACATTCAGTACTTC. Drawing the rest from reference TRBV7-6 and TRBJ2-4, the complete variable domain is GAGVSQSPRYKVTKRGQDVALRCDPISGHVSLYWYRQALGQGPEFLTYFNYEAQQDKSGLPNDRFSAERPEGSISTLTIQRTEQRDSAMYRCASSAGPLGRNIQYFGAGTRLSVL.

In nucleotides, the CDR3 is TGTGCCAGCAGCTTAGCGGAGGGGTACTATGGCTACACCTTC. Protein sequence: CASSLAEGYYGYTF. The gene calls are TRBV7-2 and TRBJ1-2; D might be TRBD1 (5 bases). Germline assignment: CDR1 SGHTA and CDR2 FQGNSA. The CDR3 length is 14 residues. V was clipped by 0 bases and J by 3 bases, with 8 bases between them. Full variable domain (outside the CDR3, taken from reference TRBV7-2 and TRBJ1-2): GAGVSQSPSNKVTEKGKDVELRCDPISGHTALYWYRQSLGQGLEFLIYFQGNSAPDKSGLPSDRFSAERTGGSVSTLTIQRTQQEDSAVYLCASSLAEGYYGYTFGSGTRLTVV.

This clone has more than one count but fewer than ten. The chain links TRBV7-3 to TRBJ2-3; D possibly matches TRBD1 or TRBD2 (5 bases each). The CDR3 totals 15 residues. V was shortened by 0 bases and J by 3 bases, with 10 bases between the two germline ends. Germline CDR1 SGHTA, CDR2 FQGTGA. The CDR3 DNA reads TGTGCCAGCAGCTTAACGTTCGGGGCGACAGATACGCAGTATTTT. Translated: CASSLTFGATDTQYF. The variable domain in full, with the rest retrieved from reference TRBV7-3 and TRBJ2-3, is GAGVSQTPSNKVTEKGKYVELRCDPISGHTALYWYRQSLGQGPEFLIYFQGTGAADDSGLPNDRFFAVRPEGSVSTLKIQRTERGDSAVYLCASSLTFGATDTQYFGPGTRLTVL.

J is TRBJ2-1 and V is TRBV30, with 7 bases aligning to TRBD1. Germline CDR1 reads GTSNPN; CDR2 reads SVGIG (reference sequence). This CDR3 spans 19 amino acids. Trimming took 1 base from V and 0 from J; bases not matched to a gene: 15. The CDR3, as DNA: TGTGCCTGGAGTGCCAAACAGGGACAGTTTGGGGCCTCCTACAATGAGCAGTTCTTC. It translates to CAWSAKQGQFGASYNEQFF.

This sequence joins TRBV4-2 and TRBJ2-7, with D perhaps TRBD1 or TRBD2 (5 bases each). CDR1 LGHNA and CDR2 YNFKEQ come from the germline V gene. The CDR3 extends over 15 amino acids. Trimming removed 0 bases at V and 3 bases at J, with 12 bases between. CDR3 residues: CASSQDAEGLYEQYF. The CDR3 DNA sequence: TGTGCCAGCAGCCAAGATGCAGAGGGGCTCTACGAGCAGTACTTC.

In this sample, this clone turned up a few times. The CDR3 here is CASTGTGELYGYTF. The CDR3 region has the DNA TGTGCCAGCACCGGGACAGGGGAACTCTATGGCTACACCTTC. The chain couples TRBV2 to TRBJ1-2, with TRBD1 matching over 10 bases. V lost 7 bases, J lost 4 bases, and 6 bases stayed unmatched. Looked up from germline, CDR1 is SNHLY and CDR2 is FYNNEI. The CDR3 has 14 residues.

CDR3 sequence reads: CASSLASGGHSYNEQFF. CDR3 sequence (DNA): TGTGCCAGCAGCTTAGCCAGCGGGGGCCATTCCTACAATGAGCAGTTCTTC. The J gene is TRBJ2-1, the V gene TRBV11-3, with TRBD2 identical over 8 bases. Germline values: CDR1 SGHNT, CDR2 YENEEA. There are 17 residues in the CDR3. V lost 1 base and J lost 1; bases outside the gene matches: 6.

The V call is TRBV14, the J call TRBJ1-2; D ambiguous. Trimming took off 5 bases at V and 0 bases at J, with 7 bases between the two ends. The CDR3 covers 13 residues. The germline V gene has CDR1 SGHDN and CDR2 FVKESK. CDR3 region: CASSSDPNYGYTF. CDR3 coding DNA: TGTGCCAGCAGCTCTGATCCTAACTATGGCTACACCTTC.

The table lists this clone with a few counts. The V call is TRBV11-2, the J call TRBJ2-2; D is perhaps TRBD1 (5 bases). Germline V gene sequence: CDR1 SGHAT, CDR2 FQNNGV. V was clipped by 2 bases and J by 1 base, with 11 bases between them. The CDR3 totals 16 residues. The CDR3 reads CASSLLGHENTGELFF. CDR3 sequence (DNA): TGTGCCAGCAGCTTACTCGGACATGAGAACACCGGGGAGCTGTTTTTT. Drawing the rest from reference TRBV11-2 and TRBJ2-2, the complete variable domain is EAGVAQSPRYKIIEKRQSVAFWCNPISGHATLYWYQQILGQGPKLLIQFQNNGVVDDSQLPKDRFSAERLKGVDSTLKIQPAKLEDSAVYLCASSLLGHENTGELFFGEGSRLTVL.

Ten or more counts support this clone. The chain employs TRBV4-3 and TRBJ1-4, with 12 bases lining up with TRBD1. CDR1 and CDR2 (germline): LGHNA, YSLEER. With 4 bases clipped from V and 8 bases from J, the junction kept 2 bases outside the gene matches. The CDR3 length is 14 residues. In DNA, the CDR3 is TGCGCCAGCAGCCCGGGACAGGGGGCGGAAAAACTGTTTTTT. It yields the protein CASSPGQGAEKLFF.

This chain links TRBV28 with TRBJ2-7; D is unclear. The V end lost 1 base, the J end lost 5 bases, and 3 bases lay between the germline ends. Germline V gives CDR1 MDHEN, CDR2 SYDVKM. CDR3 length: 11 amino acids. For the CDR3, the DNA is TGTGCCAGCAGTTTATCGGACGAGCAGTACTTC. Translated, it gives CASSLSDEQYF.

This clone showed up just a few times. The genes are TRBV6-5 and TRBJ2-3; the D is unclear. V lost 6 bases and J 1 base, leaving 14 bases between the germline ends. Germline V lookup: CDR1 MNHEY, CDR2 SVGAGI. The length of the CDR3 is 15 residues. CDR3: CASSPTGIRTDTQYF. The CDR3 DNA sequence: TGTGCCAGCAGCCCTACTGGAATCCGCACAGATACGCAGTATTTT.

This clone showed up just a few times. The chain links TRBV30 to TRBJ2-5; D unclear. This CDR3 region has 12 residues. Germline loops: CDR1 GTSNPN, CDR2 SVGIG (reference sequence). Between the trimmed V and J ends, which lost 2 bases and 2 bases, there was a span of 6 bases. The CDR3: CAWSSGQETQYF. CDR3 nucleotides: TGTGCCTGGAGTTCTGGTCAAGAGACCCAGTACTTC.

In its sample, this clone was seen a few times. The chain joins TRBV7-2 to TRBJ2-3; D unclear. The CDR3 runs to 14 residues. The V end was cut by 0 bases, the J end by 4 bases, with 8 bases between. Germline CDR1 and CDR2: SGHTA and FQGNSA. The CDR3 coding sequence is TGTGCCAGCAGCTTAGCGCTCCCCGCAGATACGCAGTATTTT. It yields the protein CASSLALPADTQYF.

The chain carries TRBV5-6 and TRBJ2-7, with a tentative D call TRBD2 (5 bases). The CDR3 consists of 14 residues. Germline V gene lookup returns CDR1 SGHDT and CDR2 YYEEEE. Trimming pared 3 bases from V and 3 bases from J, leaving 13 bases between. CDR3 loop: CASSSEDWNYEQYF. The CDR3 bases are TGTGCCAGCAGCTCGGAGGACTGGAACTACGAGCAGTACTTC.